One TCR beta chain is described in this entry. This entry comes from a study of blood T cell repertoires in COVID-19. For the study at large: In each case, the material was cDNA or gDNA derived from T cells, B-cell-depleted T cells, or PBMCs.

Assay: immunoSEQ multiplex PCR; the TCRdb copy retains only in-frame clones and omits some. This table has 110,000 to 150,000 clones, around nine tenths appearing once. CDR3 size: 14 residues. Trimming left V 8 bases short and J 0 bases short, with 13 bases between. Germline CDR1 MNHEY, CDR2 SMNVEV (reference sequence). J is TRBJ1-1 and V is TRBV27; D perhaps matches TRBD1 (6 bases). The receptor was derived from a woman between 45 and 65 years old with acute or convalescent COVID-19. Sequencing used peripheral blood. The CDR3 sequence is CASSSGVVNTEAFF. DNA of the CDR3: TGTGCCAGCTCATCAGGGGTGGTGAACACTGAAGCTTTCTTT.